This is a list of T cell receptor beta chains from one sample in a study of T cell repertoires in cytomegalovirus infection. What these receptors recognize is not known. MiXCR was run by TCRdb on the reads, yielding one entry per CDR3 protein. The repertoire has approximately 120,000 distinct CDR3 sequences, 25% to 35% of them found once; the top ten carry around 80%. Source: CD8+ T cells from cultured PBMCs, taken from culture after CMV antigen stimulation. Receptor source: a human donor in good health (CMV status not recorded). Some clones in this sample may be carry-over from other donors' samples. Both conserved end residues are part of each CDR3. Fields, in order: J gene, clone size, V gene, D gene, CDR3 protein, CDR3 DNA. A D gene is named only where the DNA matches it firmly. Rows may omit the clone size; those that give it use once, few, many or a size class.

TRBJ2-7	-	TRBV7-6	-	CASSSSWGGEQYF	TGTGCCAGCAGCTCTAGCTGGGGTGGCGAGCAGTACTTC
TRBJ2-7	-	TRBV20-1	TRBD1	CSASGGTGLLYEQYF	TGCAGTGCTAGCGGCGGGACAGGGTTATTATACGAGCAGTACTTC
TRBJ2-7	few	TRBV2	-	CASRGSRASSYEQYF	TGTGCCAGCAGGGGGTCTAGGGCCAGCTCCTACGAGCAGTACTTC
TRBJ2-5	-	TRBV15	TRBD2	CATSRDLGGGETQYF	TGTGCCACCAGCAGAGATCTCGGCGGGGGAGAGACCCAGTACTTC
TRBJ2-1	few	TRBV11-3	TRBD2	CASSPRTSGGSPISYNEQFF	TGTGCCAGCAGCCCTAGGACTAGCGGGGGATCACCCATTTCCTACAATGAGCAGTTCTTC
TRBJ1-1	-	TRBV19	-	CASSIGPGAGTEAFF	TGTGCCAGTAGTATAGGCCCAGGGGCGGGCACTGAAGCTTTCTTT
TRBJ2-3	-	TRBV12-3/TRBV12-4	TRBD1	CASSLAPGTGGTDTQYF	TGTGCCAGCAGTTTAGCGCCCGGGACAGGGGGCACAGATACGCAGTATTTT
TRBJ2-1	few	TRBV7-6	-	CASSLAGPLDEQFF	TGTGCCAGCAGCTTAGCGGGGCCCCTGGATGAGCAGTTCTTC
TRBJ2-5	few	TRBV6-5	-	CASSYSPDRNQYF	TGTGCCAGCAGTTACTCGCCAGACCGTAACCAGTACTTC
TRBJ2-7	-	TRBV6-2/TRBV6-3	TRBD2	CAISPGLHLEQYF	TGTGCCATCTCTCCGGGACTACATCTCGAGCAGTACTTC
TRBJ1-4	-	TRBV9	-	CASSEAGGNEKLFF	TGTGCCAGCAGCGAAGCGGGCGGAAATGAAAAACTGTTTTTT
TRBJ2-2	many	TRBV7-6	-	CASSLDRGGTGELFF	TGTGCCAGCAGCTTAGATAGGGGAGGCACCGGGGAGCTGTTTTTT
TRBJ1-5	-	TRBV19	TRBD1	CATTGERGQPQHF	TGTGCCACCACAGGGGAGCGGGGTCAGCCCCAGCATTTT
TRBJ1-2	-	TRBV12-5	-	CASGLGGYGYTF	TGTGCTAGTGGTTTGGGCGGGTATGGCTACACCTTC
TRBJ1-2	-	TRBV5-1	TRBD1	CASLGTGIDGYTF	TGCGCCAGTCTTGGGACAGGGATTGATGGCTACACCTTC
TRBJ2-1	few	TRBV19	TRBD1	CASSIERPGGNEQFF	TGTGCCAGTAGTATTGAAAGGCCAGGGGGCAATGAGCAGTTCTTC
TRBJ1-1	-	TRBV5-4	-	CASSLGGTVAFF	TGTGCCAGCAGCTTGGGAGGGACGGTGGCTTTCTTT
TRBJ1-1	few	TRBV6-5	-	CASSYRNRLTEAFF	TGTGCCAGCAGTTACCGGAATCGTCTGACTGAAGCTTTCTTT
TRBJ2-7	-	TRBV5-6	TRBD2	CASSLGGGMGSYEQYF	TGTGCCAGCAGCTTGGGCGGGGGGATGGGCTCCTACGAGCAGTACTTC
TRBJ2-1	few	TRBV10-3	TRBD2	CAISESVLADTYNEQFF	TGTGCCATCAGTGAGTCGGTACTAGCGGACACCTACAATGAGCAGTTCTTC
TRBJ1-1	-	TRBV5-1	-	CASSAGTQNTEAFF	TGCGCCAGCAGCGCGGGGACACAGAACACTGAAGCTTTCTTT
TRBJ2-5	few	TRBV7-9	-	CASSLAETQYF	TGTGCCAGCAGCCTGGCGGAGACCCAGTACTTC
TRBJ1-2	-	TRBV2	-	CASRRGASNYGYTF	TGTGCCAGCAGAAGAGGGGCCTCTAACTATGGCTACACCTTC
TRBJ2-7	few	TRBV2	TRBD1	CASRGQGGEQYF	TGTGCCAGCAGGGGACAGGGAGGCGAGCAGTACTTC
TRBJ2-2	few	TRBV11-1	-	CASSLKSGELFF	TGTGCCAGCAGCTTAAAATCCGGGGAGCTGTTTTTT
TRBJ2-5	-	TRBV13	TRBD2	CASSKGLADQETQYF	TGTGCCAGCAGCAAGGGACTAGCGGACCAAGAGACCCAGTACTTC
TRBJ2-5	few	TRBV20-1	TRBD2	CSAYGLAGAQETQYF	TGCAGTGCTTACGGACTAGCGGGGGCTCAAGAGACCCAGTACTTC
TRBJ2-7	-	TRBV7-3	-	CAIYDSSYEQYF	TGTGCCATCTACGACAGCTCCTACGAGCAGTACTTC
TRBJ2-1	few	TRBV27	-	CASSPEGGRDNEQFF	TGTGCCAGCAGTCCGGAGGGGGGCCGGGACAATGAGCAGTTCTTC
TRBJ1-1	many	TRBV12-3/TRBV12-4	-	CASSLSSVTEAFF	TGTGCCAGCAGTTTAAGTAGCGTCACTGAAGCTTTCTTT
TRBJ2-7	once	TRBV27	-	CASSLVLSSYEQYF	TGTGCCAGCAGTTTAGTTTTGAGCTCCTACGAGCAGTACTTC
TRBJ2-7	-	TRBV4-1	-	CASSTGLTYEQYF	TGCGCCAGCAGCACTGGCTTGACTTACGAGCAGTACTTC
TRBJ2-1	-	TRBV19	TRBD2	CASSIGGGGANEQFF	TGTGCCAGTAGTATAGGTGGCGGGGGGGCCAATGAGCAGTTCTTC
TRBJ1-4	few	TRBV10-2	TRBD1	CASNAGQGEGKLFF	TGCGCCAGCAACGCAGGACAGGGGGAAGGAAAACTGTTTTTT
TRBJ1-2	-	TRBV27	TRBD1	CASRQGTAYGYTF	TGTGCCAGCAGGCAAGGGACAGCCTATGGCTACACCTTC
TRBJ2-5	many	TRBV5-1	TRBD2	CASSLDGTSGGPIQETQYF	TGCGCCAGCAGCTTGGATGGGACTAGCGGGGGTCCAATACAAGAGACCCAGTACTTC
TRBJ2-3	-	TRBV7-4	-	CASSRSGTATGQPQYF	TGTGCCAGCAGCAGATCCGGGACCGCCACCGGGCAGCCCCAGTATTTT
TRBJ1-1	many	TRBV12-3/TRBV12-4	-	CASRPGSKNTEAFF	TGTGCCAGCAGGCCGGGAAGTAAAAACACTGAAGCTTTCTTT
TRBJ2-1	-	TRBV11-2	TRBD1	CASSWDRGAVLNEQFF	TGTGCCAGCAGCTGGGACAGGGGCGCCGTTTTGAATGAGCAGTTCTTC
TRBJ1-5	-	TRBV19	TRBD1	CASRGQGDQPQHF	TGTGCCAGTAGAGGACAGGGGGATCAGCCCCAGCATTTT
TRBJ2-1	many	TRBV7-8	-	CASSLRGGPYNEQFF	TGTGCCAGCAGCTTACGTGGGGGCCCTTACAATGAGCAGTTCTTC
TRBJ2-7	few	TRBV3-1	-	CASSQVADSYEQYF	TGTGCCAGCAGCCAAGTCGCGGACTCCTACGAGCAGTACTTC
TRBJ1-1	-	TRBV12-3/TRBV12-4	-	CASSALRDAEAFF	TGTGCCAGCAGTGCCCTCAGAGACGCTGAAGCTTTCTTT
TRBJ2-7	many	TRBV4-1	TRBD1	CASSYDPGQGYEQYF	TGCGCCAGCAGTTATGACCCGGGACAGGGGTACGAGCAGTACTTC
TRBJ2-5	few	TRBV27	TRBD2	CASSSISSGGKETQYF	TGTGCCAGCAGTTCAATTTCTAGCGGGGGGAAGGAGACCCAGTACTTC
TRBJ2-5	-	TRBV27	TRBD2	CASSFFPSGVQETQYF	TGTGCCAGCAGTTTTTTCCCTAGCGGGGTACAAGAGACCCAGTACTTC
TRBJ2-7	many	TRBV7-6	TRBD1	CASSLGTGPSYEQYF	TGTGCCAGCAGCTTAGGGACAGGTCCATCCTACGAGCAGTACTTC
TRBJ2-1	-	TRBV4-1	TRBD1	CASSQGTVPSSYNEQFF	TGCGCCAGCAGCCAGGGGACAGTTCCTAGCTCCTACAATGAGCAGTTCTTC